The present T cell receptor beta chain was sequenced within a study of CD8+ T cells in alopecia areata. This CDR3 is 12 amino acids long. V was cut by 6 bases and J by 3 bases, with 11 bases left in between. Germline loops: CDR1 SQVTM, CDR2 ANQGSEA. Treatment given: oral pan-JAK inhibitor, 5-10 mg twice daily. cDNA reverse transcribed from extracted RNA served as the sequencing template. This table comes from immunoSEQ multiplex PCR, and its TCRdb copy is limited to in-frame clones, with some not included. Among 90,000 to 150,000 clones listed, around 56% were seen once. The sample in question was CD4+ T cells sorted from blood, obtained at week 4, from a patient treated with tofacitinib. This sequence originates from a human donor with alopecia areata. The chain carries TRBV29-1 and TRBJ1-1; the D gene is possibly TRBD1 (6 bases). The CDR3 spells CSVEGHYTEAFF. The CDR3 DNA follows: TGCAGCGTGGAGGGACATTACACTGAAGCTTTCTTT.